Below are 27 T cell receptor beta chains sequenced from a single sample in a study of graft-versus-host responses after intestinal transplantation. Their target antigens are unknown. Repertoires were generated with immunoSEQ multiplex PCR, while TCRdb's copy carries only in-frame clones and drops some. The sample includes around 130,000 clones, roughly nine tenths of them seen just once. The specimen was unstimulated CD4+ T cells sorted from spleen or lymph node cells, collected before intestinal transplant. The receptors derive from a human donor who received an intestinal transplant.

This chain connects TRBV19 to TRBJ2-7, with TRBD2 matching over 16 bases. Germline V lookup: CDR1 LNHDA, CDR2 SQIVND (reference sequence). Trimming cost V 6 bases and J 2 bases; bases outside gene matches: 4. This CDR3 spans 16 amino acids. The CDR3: CASSPGLAGGTYEQYF. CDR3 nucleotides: TGTGCCAGTAGCCCGGGACTAGCGGGGGGGACCTACGAGCAGTACTTC.

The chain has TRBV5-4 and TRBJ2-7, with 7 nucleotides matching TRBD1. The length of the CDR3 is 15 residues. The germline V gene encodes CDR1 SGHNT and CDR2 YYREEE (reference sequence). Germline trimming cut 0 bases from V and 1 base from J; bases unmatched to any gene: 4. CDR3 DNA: TGTGCCAGCAGCTTGGGAGGGACAGTTTCCTACGAGCAGTACTTC. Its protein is CASSLGGTVSYEQYF.

The CDR3: CASRKTGVNTEAFF. Here the CDR3 DNA reads TGTGCCAGCAGGAAGACAGGGGTGAACACTGAAGCTTTCTTT. V is TRBV6-1 and J is TRBJ1-1; 8 bases are a match to TRBD1. The trim removed 6 bases at V and 0 bases at J, leaving 3 bases unmatched. In germline, CDR1 is MNHNS, CDR2 SASEGT. The CDR3 consists of 14 residues.

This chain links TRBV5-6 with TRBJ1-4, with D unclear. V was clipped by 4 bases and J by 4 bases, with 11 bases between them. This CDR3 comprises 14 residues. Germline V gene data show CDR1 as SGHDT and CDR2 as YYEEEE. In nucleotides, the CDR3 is TGTGCCAGCAGCCCTGGCAGGAATAATGAAAAACTGTTTTTT. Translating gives CASSPGRNNEKLFF.

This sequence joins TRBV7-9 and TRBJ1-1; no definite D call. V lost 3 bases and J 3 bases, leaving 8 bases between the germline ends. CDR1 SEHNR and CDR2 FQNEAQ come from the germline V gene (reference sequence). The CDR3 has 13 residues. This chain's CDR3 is CASSFGGDTEAFF. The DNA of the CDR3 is TGTGCCAGCAGCTTCGGAGGCGACACTGAAGCTTTCTTT.

This CDR3 is CASSPQPQGRRVGGYTF. CDR3 coding DNA: TGCGCCAGCAGCCCCCAGCCGCAGGGGCGCAGGGTCGGCGGCTACACCTTC. The chain couples TRBV4-1 to TRBJ1-2; TRBD1 is a possible D gene (6 bases). The CDR3 is 17 residues long. With 4 bases removed from V and 8 bases from J, the gap between germline ends came to 26 bases. Germline CDR1 and CDR2: MGHRA and YSYEKL.

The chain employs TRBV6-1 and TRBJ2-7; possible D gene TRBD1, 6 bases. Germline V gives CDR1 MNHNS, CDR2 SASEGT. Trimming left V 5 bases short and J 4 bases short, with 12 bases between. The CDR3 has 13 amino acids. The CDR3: CASSFQGKYEQYF. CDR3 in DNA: TGTGCCAGCAGTTTTCAGGGGAAGTACGAGCAGTACTTC.

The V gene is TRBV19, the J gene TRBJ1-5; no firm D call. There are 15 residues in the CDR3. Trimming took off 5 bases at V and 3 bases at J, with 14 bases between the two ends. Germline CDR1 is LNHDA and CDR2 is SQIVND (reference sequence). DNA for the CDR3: TGTGCCAGTAGTCCCAGTTACAGTACCAATCAGCCCCAGCATTTT. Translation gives CASSPSYSTNQPQHF.

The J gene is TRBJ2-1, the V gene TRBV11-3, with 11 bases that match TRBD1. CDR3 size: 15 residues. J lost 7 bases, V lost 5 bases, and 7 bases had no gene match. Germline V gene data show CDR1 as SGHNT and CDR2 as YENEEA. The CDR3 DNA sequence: TGTGCCAGCAGCGAAAGCGGGACAGGGGGGAATGAGCAGTTCTTC. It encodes CASSESGTGGNEQFF.

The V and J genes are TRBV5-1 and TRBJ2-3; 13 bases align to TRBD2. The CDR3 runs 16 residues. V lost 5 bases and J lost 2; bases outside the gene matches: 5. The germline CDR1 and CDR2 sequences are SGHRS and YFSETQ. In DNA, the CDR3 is TGCGCCAGCAGGCGACTAGCGGGGGGATTCACAGATACGCAGTATTTT. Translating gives CASRRLAGGFTDTQYF.

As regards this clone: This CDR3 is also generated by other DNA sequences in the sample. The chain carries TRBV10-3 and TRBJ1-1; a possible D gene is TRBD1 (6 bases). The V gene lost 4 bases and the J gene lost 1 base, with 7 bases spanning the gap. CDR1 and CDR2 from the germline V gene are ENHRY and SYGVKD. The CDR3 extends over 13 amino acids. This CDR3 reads CAISADRNTEAFF. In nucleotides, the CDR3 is TGTGCCATCAGTGCGGACAGGAACACTGAAGCTTTCTTT.

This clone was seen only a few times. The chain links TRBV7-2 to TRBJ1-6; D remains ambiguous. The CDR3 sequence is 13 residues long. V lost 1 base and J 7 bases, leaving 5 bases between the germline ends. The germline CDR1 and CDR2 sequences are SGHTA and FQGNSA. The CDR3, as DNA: TGTGCCAGCAGCTTAGGGGCGAATTCACCCCTCCACTTT. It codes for CASSLGANSPLHF.

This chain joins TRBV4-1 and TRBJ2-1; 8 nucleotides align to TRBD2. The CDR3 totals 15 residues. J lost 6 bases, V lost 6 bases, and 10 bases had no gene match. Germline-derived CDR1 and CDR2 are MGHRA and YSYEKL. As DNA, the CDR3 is TGCGCCAGCAGACCACGGACTAGCCGGGGCAATGAGCAGTTCTTC. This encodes CASRPRTSRGNEQFF.

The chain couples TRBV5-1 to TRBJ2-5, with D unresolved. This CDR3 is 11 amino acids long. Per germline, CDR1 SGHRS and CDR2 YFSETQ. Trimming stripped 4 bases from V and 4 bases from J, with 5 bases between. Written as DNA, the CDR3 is TGCGCCAGCAGCACCGGAGAGACCCAGTACTTC. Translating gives CASSTGETQYF.

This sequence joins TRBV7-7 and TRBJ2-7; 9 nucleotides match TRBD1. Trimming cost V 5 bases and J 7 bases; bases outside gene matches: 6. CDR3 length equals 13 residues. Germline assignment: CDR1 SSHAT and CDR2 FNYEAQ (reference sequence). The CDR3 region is CASSPWDRAEQYF. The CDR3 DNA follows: TGTGCCAGCAGCCCTTGGGACAGGGCGGAGCAGTACTTC.

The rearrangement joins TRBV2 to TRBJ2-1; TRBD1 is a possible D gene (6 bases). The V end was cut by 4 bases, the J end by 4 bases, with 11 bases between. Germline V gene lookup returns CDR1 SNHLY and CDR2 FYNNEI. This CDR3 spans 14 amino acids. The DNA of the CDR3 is TGTGCCAGCAGTGTTAGCAGGGGTTACAATGAGCAGTTCTTC. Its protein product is CASSVSRGYNEQFF.

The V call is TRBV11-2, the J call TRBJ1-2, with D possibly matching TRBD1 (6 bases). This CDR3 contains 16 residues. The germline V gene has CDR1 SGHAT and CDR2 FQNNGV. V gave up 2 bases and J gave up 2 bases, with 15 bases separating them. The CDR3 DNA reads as TGTGCCAGCAGCTTATCGGGGGACAAGGGAAACTATGGCTACACCTTC. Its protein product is CASSLSGDKGNYGYTF.

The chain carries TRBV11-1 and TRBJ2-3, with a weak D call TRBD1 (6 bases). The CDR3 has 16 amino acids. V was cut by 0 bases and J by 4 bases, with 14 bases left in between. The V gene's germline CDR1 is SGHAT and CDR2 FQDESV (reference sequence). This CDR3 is CASSLAPDSGADTQYF. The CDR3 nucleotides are TGTGCCAGCAGCTTAGCCCCGGACAGCGGAGCAGATACGCAGTATTTT.

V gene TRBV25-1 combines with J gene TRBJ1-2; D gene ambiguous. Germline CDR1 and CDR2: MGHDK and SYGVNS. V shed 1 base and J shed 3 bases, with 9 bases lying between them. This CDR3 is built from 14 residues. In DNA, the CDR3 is TGTGCCAGCAGTGAATCCGGCAGGTACTATGGCTACACCTTC. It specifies CASSESGRYYGYTF.

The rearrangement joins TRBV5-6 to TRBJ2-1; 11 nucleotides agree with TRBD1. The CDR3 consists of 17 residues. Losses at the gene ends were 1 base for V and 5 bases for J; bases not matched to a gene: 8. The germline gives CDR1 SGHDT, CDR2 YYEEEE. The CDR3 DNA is TGTGCCAGCAGCTTGCAGGGGACAGGGGGGATACACAATGAGCAGTTCTTC. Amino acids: CASSLQGTGGIHNEQFF.

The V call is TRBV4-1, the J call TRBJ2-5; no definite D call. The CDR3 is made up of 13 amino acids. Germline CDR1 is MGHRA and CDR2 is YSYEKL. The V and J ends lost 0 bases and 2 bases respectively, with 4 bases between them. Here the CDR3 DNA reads TGCGCCAGCAGCCAAGAATTACAAGAGACCCAGTACTTC. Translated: CASSQELQETQYF.

In nucleotides, the CDR3 is TGTGCCAGCAGCCGGGGGAATCCCGGACAGGGAACCTACGAGCAGTACTTC. This sequence encodes CASSRGNPGQGTYEQYF. The chain is built from TRBV7-9 and TRBJ2-7; 8 nucleotides match TRBD1. Trimming at V came to 5 bases and at J to 2 bases, leaving 14 bases not matched to a gene. The CDR3 is 17 residues long. The germline V gene encodes CDR1 SEHNR and CDR2 FQNEAQ (reference sequence).

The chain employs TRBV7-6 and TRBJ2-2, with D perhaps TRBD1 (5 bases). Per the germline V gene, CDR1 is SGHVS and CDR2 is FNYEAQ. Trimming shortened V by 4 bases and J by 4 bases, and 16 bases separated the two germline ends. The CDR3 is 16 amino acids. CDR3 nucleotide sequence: TGTGCCAGCAGCTCCTCTCTGGGGCTTGCCACCGGGGAGCTGTTTTTT. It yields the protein CASSSSLGLATGELFF.

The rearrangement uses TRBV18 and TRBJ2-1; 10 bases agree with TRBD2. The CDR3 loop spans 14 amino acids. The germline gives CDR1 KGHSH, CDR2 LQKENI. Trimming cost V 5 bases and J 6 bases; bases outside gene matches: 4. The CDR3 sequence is CASSAGTSVNEQFF. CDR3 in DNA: TGTGCCAGCTCAGCCGGGACTAGCGTCAATGAGCAGTTCTTC.

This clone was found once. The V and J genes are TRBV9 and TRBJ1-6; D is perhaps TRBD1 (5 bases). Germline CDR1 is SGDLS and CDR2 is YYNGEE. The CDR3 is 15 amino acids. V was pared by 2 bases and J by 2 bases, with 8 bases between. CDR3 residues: CASSVTGAYNSPLHF. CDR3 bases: TGTGCCAGCAGCGTCACAGGCGCCTATAATTCACCCCTCCACTTT.

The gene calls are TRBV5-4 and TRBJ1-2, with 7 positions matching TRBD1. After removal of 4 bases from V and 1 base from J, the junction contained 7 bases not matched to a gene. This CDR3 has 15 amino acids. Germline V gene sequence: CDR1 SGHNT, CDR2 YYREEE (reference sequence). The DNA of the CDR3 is TGTGCCAGCAGCGTGACAGGGACAAATAACTATGGCTACACCTTC. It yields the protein CASSVTGTNNYGYTF.

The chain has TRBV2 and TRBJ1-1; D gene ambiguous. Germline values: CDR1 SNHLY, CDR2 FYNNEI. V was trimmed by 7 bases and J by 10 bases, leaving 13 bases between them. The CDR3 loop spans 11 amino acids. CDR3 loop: CASIGPKRAFF. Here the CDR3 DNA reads TGTGCCAGCATAGGTCCTAAGAGAGCTTTCTTT.